This T cell receptor (beta chain) was profiled in a study of shared clonotypes between healthy human individuals. Study conclusions and caveats: Clonotypes not shared had lower generation probabilities than those common to all four donors.

Comments on this clone: Its antigen is not identified.

Every contributor of samples was a Caucasian grown-up residing in Nashville, Tennessee. Germline V gene lookup returns CDR1 SGHDT and CDR2 YYEEEE. This CDR3 comprises 12 residues. The V end was cut by 3 bases, the J end by 3 bases, with 6 bases between. The assay was run at deep level. Only in-frame clones appear in the TCRdb table, and some are missing; sequencing was by immunoSEQ multiplex PCR. The sample yields about 1.1 million clones, around 78% seen once. Material for sequencing was memory CD4+ T cells from PBMCs. Subset defined: CD45RA-negative fraction. V gene TRBV5-6 combines with J gene TRBJ1-2; no reliable D call. This TCR was recovered from a man between 18 and 29 years old in good health. Some clones in this sample may be carry-over from other donors' samples. The CDR3 sequence is CASSSSHYGYTF. The CDR3 nucleotides are TGTGCCAGCAGCTCATCCCACTATGGCTACACCTTC.